Below are 6 T cell receptor beta chains sequenced from a single sample in a study of early T cells in non-severe SARS-CoV-2 infection. TCRdb called the 5' RACE reads again in MiXCR, with one record for every CDR3 protein. Of 55,000 to 70,000 distinct CDR3 sequences in the sample, 4.9% were seen once. The material sequenced was whole blood. The receptor source for this set is an adult who was a healthcare worker with PCR-confirmed SARS-CoV-2 infection or an uninfected control (not recorded which).

This clonotype was detected many times. This chain connects TRBV20-1 to TRBJ2-7; D call uncertain. CDR3 length: 16 residues. The V gene's germline CDR1 is DFQATT and CDR2 SNEGSKA (reference sequence). Deletions cut 5 bases from V and 1 base from J, with 21 bases between. The CDR3 loop is CSAATTTYSVSYEQYF. The DNA for the CDR3 is TGCAGTGCTGCTACCACGACCTATTCGGTTTCCTACGAGCAGTACTTC.

The chain is built from TRBV28 and TRBJ2-4; D ambiguous. This CDR3 has 12 amino acids. In germline, CDR1 is MDHEN, CDR2 SYDVKM. Trimming took 3 bases from V and 1 from J, leaving 1 base between them. The CDR3 loop is CASSFAKNIQYF. The CDR3 DNA is TGTGCCAGCAGTTTCGCCAAAAACATTCAGTACTTC.

This clonotype was seen many times. The gene calls are TRBV6-2 or TRBV6-3 and TRBJ1-1; D might be TRBD1 (5 bases). V gave up 4 bases and J gave up 4 bases, with 7 bases separating them. Germline V gene sequence: CDR1 MNHEY, CDR2 SVGEGT. The CDR3 loop spans 12 amino acids. The CDR3 DNA sequence: TGTGCCAGCAGTTGGGGGGGCACTGAAGCTTTCTTT. Protein sequence: CASSWGGTEAFF.

This clonotype was seen more than once but under ten times. This chain connects TRBV5-5 to TRBJ1-2; D is uncertain. With 2 bases removed from V and 1 base from J, the gap between germline ends came to 15 bases. The CDR3 runs to 16 residues. Germline-derived CDR1 and CDR2 are SGHKS and YYEKEE (reference sequence). The CDR3 sequence: CASSFPTTEFNYGYTF. The CDR3 DNA follows: TGTGCCAGCAGCTTCCCCACTACAGAGTTTAACTATGGCTACACCTTC.

This clonotype was counted between two and nine times. The chain couples TRBV20-1 to TRBJ1-2, with TRBD1 matching over 7 bases. V shed 5 bases and J 6 bases; nucleotides not matched to a gene: 9. This CDR3 has 13 amino acids. Germline CDR1 reads DFQATT; CDR2 reads SNEGSKA (reference sequence). The CDR3 DNA is TGCAGTGCTCTTGGGGAAGGGGGCGATGGCTACACCTTC. As protein: CSALGEGGDGYTF.

This clonotype was recorded a few times. The chain employs TRBV5-4 and TRBJ2-5; no clear D gene. Germline V lookup: CDR1 SGHNT, CDR2 YYREEE (reference sequence). This CDR3 has 15 residues. Trimming removed 2 bases from V and 1 base from J, with 12 bases in between. The CDR3 coding sequence is TGTGCCAGCAGCTTCCAAATGAGCAGCCAAGAGACCCAGTACTTC. This encodes CASSFQMSSQETQYF.